This TCR beta chain appears in the sequencing data of a study of T-cell memory formation after mild COVID-19 (dated by TCRdb to the early 2020s). Describing the broader study: TCR sequence clusters from the two donors were found to be largely donor specific. Two young, previously healthy adult volunteers made up the cohort, one male and one female. Longitudinal TCRalpha and TCRbeta repertoire sequencing tracked T-cell clones expanding and contracting after mild COVID-19 in a couple of donors. Overall results and qualifications from the work: Only two mild cases were covered by the study, and larger cohorts that include severe cases with pre-infection samples were considered necessary. Contracting CD4+ clones were located mainly in the CM and EM memory subsets, whereas CD8+ clones were found to be enriched in EMRA. Clones contracting from day 15 to 85 had balanced CD4/CD8 phenotypes, while a second wave expanding from day 15 to 37 was biased towards CD4+. Whether the second-wave clones peaking on day 37 were SARS-CoV-2 specific was not confirmed. Some responding clones were detected in pre-infection memory, suggesting pre-existing cross-reactive memory T cells joined the SARS-CoV-2 response.

Ficoll-Paque density gradient centrifugation was used to isolate PBMCs. V loses 1 base, J loses 14 bases, and the germline ends lie 15 bases apart. The CDR3 runs 14 amino acids, cysteine and phenylalanine included. Of the read, only the CDR3 DNA is kept; its 42 bases are in frame from base 1. Per the germline V gene, SGHTA is the CDR1 and FQGNSA is the CDR2. Sequencing used an Illumina NovaSeq 6000. TCRalpha and TCRbeta cDNA libraries were constructed by 5'RACE with constant-segment primers, with sample barcodes and unique molecular identifiers being introduced. Trizol reagent was used to extract RNA from every sample. Amplification of the libraries took two PCR steps, and the second step added a second sample barcode plus Illumina TruSeq adapters. The libraries were sequenced on an Illumina NovaSeq using 2 x 150 bp paired-end reads. The source study handled its data this way. Demultiplexing of reads and collapsing into UMI-guided consensus sequences were performed with migec v1.2.7. Using mixcr v2.1.11, the UMI consensuses were aligned to TRA and TRB V and J templates and assembled into clonotypes. Clonotypes were classified as expanded or contracted when called significant by both edgeR and NoisET, with noise models trained on biological replicates. For edgeR calls, the thresholds were a false discovery rate-adjusted p below 0.01 and a log2 fold-change of 1. PCA with hierarchical clustering of max-normalized trajectories of the 1000 most abundant clonotypes was used as exploratory dynamics analysis. Separately sequenced CD4+ and CD8+ repertoires were used to assign the CD4 or CD8 phenotype of responding clones. In-frame beta chains were kept once TCRdb had trimmed the public reads at Q25 with fastp and called clones with MiXCR. CDR3 protein sequences are deduplicated, and each keeps its most common genes and DNA. TCRdb, not the authors, supplied the V and J calls. The sample data list about 290,000 distinct CDR3 sequences, and about 15% of these were observed just once. The ten largest clonotypes hold 22% of the sample.

Details on this clonotype: No antigen is known for it. Per-base qualities were not stored, and no clone one base away is much larger.

The origin of this receptor is a man between 18 and 35 years old who had mild COVID-19 (a few samples of this study predate the infection). The sample titles of this study are shuffled in the database, so cell type and time point are left out; the donor was told from shared clones. The rearranged segments are TRBV7-2 and TRBJ1-6; the D gene cannot be named for sure. Sequenced input: PBMCs or a T cell subset sorted from them (not recorded which). In nucleotides, the sequence is TGTGCCAGCAGCTTAGATTACGGGATCTCCGCCCTCCACTTT. Its protein is CASSLDYGISALHF.